Below, 25 T cell receptor beta chains from the same sample are listed, as sequenced in a study of OX40 agonist ivuxolimab in advanced cancers. The table came from immunoSEQ multiplex PCR; TCRdb's copy has only in-frame clones and leaves some out. Of about 100,000 clones in the sample, 91% were seen once. Here the sequenced sample was CD4+ or CD8+ T cells sorted from blood, taken in a trial of the OX40 agonist ivuxolimab. The receptor source for this set is an adult with an advanced solid tumor such as melanoma, head and neck, liver or kidney cancer.

The chain uses TRBV7-3 and TRBJ1-2; 9 nucleotides agree with TRBD1. Germline V CDR1 and CDR2: SGHTA, FQGTGA. Losses at the gene ends were 5 bases for V and 8 bases for J; bases not matched to a gene: 15. The CDR3 is made up of 16 amino acids. This chain's CDR3 is CASSPTSGTGSGGYTF. As DNA, the CDR3 is TGTGCCAGCAGCCCTACCTCCGGGACAGGGAGTGGAGGCTACACCTTC.

DNA for the CDR3: TGTGCCAGCAGTTTATACACAGTTTCCCCCTACAATGAGCAGTTCTTC. Translated, it gives CASSLYTVSPYNEQFF. The V call is TRBV28, the J call TRBJ2-1, with D unresolved. The germline gives CDR1 MDHEN, CDR2 SYDVKM. V shed 1 base and J shed 2 bases, with 12 bases lying between them. The CDR3 spans 16 residues. Drawing the rest from reference TRBV28 and TRBJ2-1, the complete variable domain is DVKVTQSSRYLVKRTGEKVFLECVQDMDHENMFWYRQDPGLGLRLIYFSYDVKMKEKGDIPEGYSVSREKKERFSLILESASTNQTSMYLCASSLYTVSPYNEQFFGPGTRLTVL.

A single count supports this clone. The V and J genes are TRBV2 and TRBJ2-5; D perhaps matches TRBD2 (6 bases). Per germline, CDR1 SNHLY and CDR2 FYNNEI. V shed 5 bases and J shed 5 bases, with 9 bases lying between them. The CDR3 totals 12 residues. This chain's CDR3 is CASSPLAETQYF. DNA of the CDR3: TGTGCCAGCAGTCCGCTAGCGGAGACCCAGTACTTC.

The J gene is TRBJ2-1, the V gene TRBV30, with 12 nucleotides matching TRBD2. CDR1 and CDR2 from the germline V gene are GTSNPN and SVGIG (reference sequence). Losses at the gene ends were 4 bases for V and 9 bases for J; bases not matched to a gene: 7. This CDR3 contains 14 residues. The CDR3: CAWTGLAGTFEQFF. The CDR3 nucleotides read TGTGCCTGGACCGGACTAGCGGGAACGTTTGAGCAGTTCTTC.

The chain has TRBV7-2 and TRBJ2-7, with 8 bases matching TRBD2. The length of the CDR3 is 15 residues. V shed 3 bases and J 7 bases; nucleotides not matched to a gene: 11. CDR1 SGHTA and CDR2 FQGNSA come from the germline V gene. CDR3 sequence: CASSFKGGLVGEQYF. Written as DNA, the CDR3 is TGTGCCAGCAGCTTCAAGGGGGGACTAGTCGGGGAGCAGTACTTC.

The V and J genes are TRBV18 and TRBJ2-5; D gene uncertain. Trimming took off 1 base at V and 4 bases at J, with 13 bases between the two ends. This CDR3 contains 15 residues. Germline V lookup: CDR1 KGHSH, CDR2 LQKENI. In DNA form, the CDR3 reads TGTGCCAGCTCACCACAGACCCCCGGTGGAGAGACCCAGTACTTC. Protein: CASSPQTPGGETQYF.

The CDR3 nucleotides read TGCAGTGCTAGAGATAAGGTGGCGTACTTC. As protein: CSARDKVAYF. This chain links TRBV20-1 with TRBJ2-7; D not certain. Germline loops: CDR1 DFQATT, CDR2 SNEGSKA (reference sequence). The CDR3 has 10 residues. V was cut by 0 bases and J by 12 bases, with 9 bases left in between.

The chain is built from TRBV7-9 and TRBJ2-7; D might be TRBD2 (6 bases). Germline CDR1 is SEHNR and CDR2 is FQNEAQ (reference sequence). This CDR3 region has 13 residues. The ends were cut back, 1 base at V and 9 bases at J, with 13 bases in the middle. The CDR3 here is CASSLEQGGGQYF. The CDR3 bases are TGTGCCAGCAGCTTAGAGCAGGGAGGAGGGCAGTACTTC.

The genes are TRBV6-5 and TRBJ2-4, with TRBD1 matching over 9 bases. This CDR3 is 15 amino acids long. J gave up 3 bases and V 7 bases, and 7 bases lay outside the gene matches. CDR1 is MNHEY, CDR2 SVGAGI, per germline. CDR3 bases: TGTGCCAGCAAGCGGACAGGGGACGTCAAAAACATTCAGTACTTC. Protein: CASKRTGDVKNIQYF.

CDR3 protein: CASSALNYGYTF. Here the CDR3 DNA reads TGTGCCAGCAGTGCACTCAACTATGGCTACACCTTC. This rearrangement joins TRBV28 to TRBJ1-2; D uncertain. The CDR3 length is 12 residues. V dropped 5 bases and J dropped 2 bases, with 6 bases sitting between them. CDR1 is MDHEN and CDR2 is SYDVKM in the germline V gene.

The chain's CDR3 is CASSVSGSYNEQFF. The CDR3, as DNA: TGTGCCAGCAGCGTAAGTGGATCCTACAATGAGCAGTTCTTC. This chain links TRBV9 with TRBJ2-1; D gene uncertain. The germline V gene has CDR1 SGDLS and CDR2 YYNGEE. The CDR3 runs 14 residues. Trimming cost V 1 base and J 1 base, with 6 bases left between them.

This chain joins TRBV20-1 and TRBJ2-7; 7 bases map to TRBD2. This CDR3 spans 11 amino acids. Germline V lookup: CDR1 DFQATT, CDR2 SNEGSKA (reference sequence). V shed 5 bases, J shed 7 bases, and the junction held 5 bases outside the gene matches. The CDR3 DNA reads TGCAGTGCTCCCCTGGGGGGGGAGCAGTACTTC. This translates into CSAPLGGEQYF.

The rearrangement links TRBV4-1 to TRBJ1-6; D uncertain. The CDR3 is 12 residues long. V was clipped by 5 bases and J by 10 bases, with 9 bases between them. Germline loops: CDR1 MGHRA, CDR2 YSYEKL. CDR3 sequence: CASSVPASPLHF. CDR3 nucleotides: TGCGCCAGCAGCGTTCCAGCGTCACCCCTCCACTTT.

The genes are TRBV5-4 and TRBJ2-1, with TRBD2 as a possible D gene (6 bases). The CDR3 is 14 residues long. The germline CDR1 and CDR2 sequences are SGHNT and YYREEE (reference sequence). V lost 1 base and J lost 7, with 12 bases in between. CDR3 sequence: CASSLRGRGNEQFF. DNA of the CDR3: TGTGCCAGCAGCTTGCGCGGCCGGGGGAATGAGCAGTTCTTC.

The chain carries TRBV27 and TRBJ1-2; the match to TRBD1 covers 11 bases. The CDR3 sequence is 17 residues long. V lost 3 bases, J lost 3 bases, and 9 bases stayed unmatched. Germline V gene sequence: CDR1 MNHEY, CDR2 SMNVEV (reference sequence). The chain's CDR3 is CASSFYPPGQGDYGYTF. CDR3 coding DNA: TGTGCCAGCAGTTTTTACCCTCCGGGACAGGGGGACTATGGCTACACCTTC.

The chain combines TRBV6-5 with TRBJ2-7; TRBD2 matches at 8 bases. This CDR3 contains 15 residues. V trimming: 0 bases; J trimming: 3 bases; junction bases outside the gene matches: 4. Germline V lookup: CDR1 MNHEY, CDR2 SVGAGI. CDR3 in DNA: TGTGCCAGCAGTTACTCCGGGACTAGTTTCTACGAGCAGTACTTC. It translates to CASSYSGTSFYEQYF.

The J gene is TRBJ2-5, the V gene TRBV19, with 7 bases matching TRBD1. Germline V gene data show CDR1 as LNHDA and CDR2 as SQIVND (reference sequence). V gave up 7 bases and J gave up 5 bases; unmatched junction bases: 7. The CDR3 length is 13 residues. CDR3 protein: CASTQTGIETQYF. In DNA, the CDR3 is TGTGCCAGTACCCAGACAGGGATCGAGACCCAGTACTTC.

The chain employs TRBV9 and TRBJ2-5; 9 bases are shared with TRBD2. Germline V gives CDR1 SGDLS, CDR2 YYNGEE. The CDR3 is 15 residues long. The trim removed 4 bases at V and 3 bases at J, leaving 7 bases unmatched. CDR3 bases: TGTGCCAGCAGCCCCCTGACTAGCGGCGAAGAGACCCAGTACTTC. It codes for CASSPLTSGEETQYF.

The V and J genes are TRBV29-1 and TRBJ1-2, with D unclear. Germline V CDR1 and CDR2: SQVTM, ANQGSEA. There are 12 residues in the CDR3. V was pared by 8 bases and J by 8 bases, with 18 bases between. The CDR3 DNA follows: TGCAGCCTTGCGGATAGTGAGATCGGCTACACCTTC. It codes for CSLADSEIGYTF.

The chain uses TRBV11-3 and TRBJ2-2, with D hard to call. Trimming pared 0 bases from V and 1 base from J, leaving 6 bases between. Germline V CDR1 and CDR2: SGHNT, YENEEA. The CDR3 runs 15 residues. The CDR3: CASSLDAMNTGELFF. CDR3 DNA sequence: TGTGCCAGCAGCTTAGATGCCATGAACACCGGGGAGCTGTTTTTT.

The chain recombines TRBV10-3 with TRBJ1-2; 7 positions agree with TRBD1. The V and J ends lost 6 bases and 2 bases, in that order; junction bases with no gene match: 9. Germline CDR1 ENHRY, CDR2 SYGVKD. This CDR3 spans 15 amino acids. The CDR3: CAISELTTGNYGYTF. CDR3 coding DNA: TGTGCCATCAGCGAACTTACGACAGGGAACTATGGCTACACCTTC.

The chain couples TRBV2 to TRBJ1-1; D remains unclear. CDR1 and CDR2 (germline): SNHLY, FYNNEI. Trimming pared 2 bases from V and 0 bases from J, leaving 10 bases between. CDR3 size: 15 residues. The CDR3 sequence: CASSERPGMNTEAFF. The CDR3 DNA reads TGTGCCAGCAGTGAACGGCCGGGGATGAACACTGAAGCTTTCTTT.

The chain links TRBV14 to TRBJ2-3, with 10 positions matching TRBD1. The CDR3 consists of 16 residues. Germline loops: CDR1 SGHDN, CDR2 FVKESK. Trimming took 1 base from V and 4 from J; bases not matched to a gene: 5. The CDR3 loop is CASSQGQGAAADTQYF. In nucleotides, the CDR3 is TGTGCCAGCAGCCAAGGACAGGGGGCCGCTGCAGATACGCAGTATTTT. Combining the CDR3 with reference TRBV14 and TRBJ2-3 gives the whole variable domain EAGVTQFPSHSVIEKGQTVTLRCDPISGHDNLYWYRRVMGKEIKFLLHFVKESKQDESGMPNNRFLAERTGGTYSTLKVQPAELEDSGVYFCASSQGQGAAADTQYFGPGTRLTVL.

About this clone: One end of the junction fails to match germline, which may point to a read error. This sequence joins TRBV14 and TRBJ1-2, with 9 bases matching TRBD1. The CDR3 totals 16 residues. The V gene's germline CDR1 is SGHDN and CDR2 FVKESK. This CDR3 reads CASGQDGGQGNYGYTF. The CDR3 nucleotides read TGTGCCAGCGGCCAAGACGGCGGACAGGGGAACTATGGCTACACCTTC. Drawing the rest from reference TRBV14 and TRBJ1-2, the complete variable domain is EAGVTQFPSHSVIEKGQTVTLRCDPISGHDNLYWYRRVMGKEIKFLLHFVKESKQDESGMPNNRFLAERTGGTYSTLKVQPAELEDSGVYFCASGQDGGQGNYGYTFGSGTRLTVV.

The rearrangement joins TRBV9 to TRBJ1-2; a possible D gene is TRBD1 (5 bases). Germline V gene sequence: CDR1 SGDLS, CDR2 YYNGEE. Trimming took off 0 bases at V and 8 bases at J, with 8 bases between the two ends. The length of the CDR3 is 12 residues. CDR3 nucleotide sequence: TGTGCCAGCAGCGTAGGGTCAGGGGGCTACACCTTC. Translated: CASSVGSGGYTF.